Detailed here is one T cell receptor beta chain. Its antigen is unidentified. This record comes from a study of T cells expressing NK-cell markers. From the 5' RACE reads, TCRdb lists one entry per CDR3 protein and no DNA. In all, the sample yields approximately 380,000 distinct CDR3 sequences. Study-wide results and limits: Several of the donors carried dominant NKG2C+ clonotypes that took up 1.0-7.0% of their CD8+ T cells.

There are 15 residues in the CDR3. Germline CDR1 and CDR2: DFQATT and SNEGSKA (reference sequence). The J gene is TRBJ2-1, the V gene TRBV20-1; TCRdb gives TRBD2 as the D gene, but with no DNA this cannot be confirmed. Source material: blood T cells: a sorted CD56 or NKG2C T cell subset, CD4+ or CD8+ T cells, or bulk PBMC T cells (not recorded which). This clonotype was sampled from a man between 18 and 69 years old in good health. The chain's CDR3 is CSAPPRVSSYNEQFF.